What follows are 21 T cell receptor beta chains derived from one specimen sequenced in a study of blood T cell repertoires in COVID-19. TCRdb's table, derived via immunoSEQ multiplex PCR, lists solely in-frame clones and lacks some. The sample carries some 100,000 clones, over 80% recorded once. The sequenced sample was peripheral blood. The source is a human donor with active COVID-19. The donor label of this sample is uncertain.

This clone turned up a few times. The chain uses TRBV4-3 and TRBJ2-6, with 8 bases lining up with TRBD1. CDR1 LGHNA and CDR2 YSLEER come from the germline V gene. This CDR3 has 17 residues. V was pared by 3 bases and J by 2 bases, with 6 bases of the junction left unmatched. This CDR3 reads CASSQTGAAPGANVLTF. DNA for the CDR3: TGCGCCAGCAGCCAGACAGGGGCGGCCCCTGGGGCCAACGTCCTGACTTTC.

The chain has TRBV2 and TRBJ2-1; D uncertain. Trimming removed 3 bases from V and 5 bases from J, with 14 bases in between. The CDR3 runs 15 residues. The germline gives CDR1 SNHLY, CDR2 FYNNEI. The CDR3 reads CASSDGEPFNNEQFF. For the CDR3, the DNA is TGTGCCAGCAGTGATGGAGAACCCTTCAACAATGAGCAGTTCTTC. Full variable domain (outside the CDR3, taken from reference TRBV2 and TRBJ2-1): EPEVTQTPSHQVTQMGQEVILRCVPISNHLYFYWYRQILGQKVEFLVSFYNNEISEKSEIFDDQFSVERPDGSNFTLKIRSTKLEDSAMYFCASSDGEPFNNEQFFGPGTRLTVL.

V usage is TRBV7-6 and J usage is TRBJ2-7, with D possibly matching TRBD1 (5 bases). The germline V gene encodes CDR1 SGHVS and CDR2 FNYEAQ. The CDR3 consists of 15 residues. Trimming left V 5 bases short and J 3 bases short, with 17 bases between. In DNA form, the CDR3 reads TGTGCCAGCAGCCTAAACCCGGACACCGTCTACGAGCAGTACTTC. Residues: CASSLNPDTVYEQYF. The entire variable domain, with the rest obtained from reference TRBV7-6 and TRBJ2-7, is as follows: GAGVSQSPRYKVTKRGQDVALRCDPISGHVSLYWYRQALGQGPEFLTYFNYEAQQDKSGLPNDRFSAERPEGSISTLTIQRTEQRDSAMYRCASSLNPDTVYEQYFGPGTRLTVT.

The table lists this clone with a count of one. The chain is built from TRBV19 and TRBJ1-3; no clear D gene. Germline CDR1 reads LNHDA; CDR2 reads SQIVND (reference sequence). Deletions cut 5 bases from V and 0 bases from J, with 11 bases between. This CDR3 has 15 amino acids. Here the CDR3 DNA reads TGTGCCAGTAGTCCTCCAGCGTCCTCTGGAAACACCATATATTTT. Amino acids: CASSPPASSGNTIYF.

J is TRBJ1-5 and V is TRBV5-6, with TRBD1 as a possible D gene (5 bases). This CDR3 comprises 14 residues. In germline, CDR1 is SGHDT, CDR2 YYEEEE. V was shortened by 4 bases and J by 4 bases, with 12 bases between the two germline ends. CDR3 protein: CASSLGHLNQPQHF. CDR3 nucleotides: TGTGCCAGCAGCCTGGGGCACCTTAATCAGCCCCAGCATTTT.

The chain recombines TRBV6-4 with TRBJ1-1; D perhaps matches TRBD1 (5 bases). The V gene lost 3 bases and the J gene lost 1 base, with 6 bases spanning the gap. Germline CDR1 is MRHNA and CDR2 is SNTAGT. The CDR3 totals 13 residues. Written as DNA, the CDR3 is TGTGCCAGCAGTGAGCAGGGGAACACTGAAGCTTTCTTT. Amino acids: CASSEQGNTEAFF.

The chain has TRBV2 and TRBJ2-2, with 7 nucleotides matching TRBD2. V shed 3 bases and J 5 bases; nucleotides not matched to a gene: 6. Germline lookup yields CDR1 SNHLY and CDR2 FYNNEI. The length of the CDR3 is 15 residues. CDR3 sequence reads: CASSDGLAATGELFF. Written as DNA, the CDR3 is TGTGCCAGCAGTGACGGGCTAGCGGCGACCGGGGAGCTGTTTTTT.

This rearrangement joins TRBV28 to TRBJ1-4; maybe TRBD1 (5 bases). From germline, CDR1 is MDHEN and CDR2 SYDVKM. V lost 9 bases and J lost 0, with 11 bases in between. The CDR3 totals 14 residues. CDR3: CASLEQATNEKLFF. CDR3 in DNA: TGTGCCAGTTTGGAACAGGCAACTAATGAAAAACTGTTTTTT. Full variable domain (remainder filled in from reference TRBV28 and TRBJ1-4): DVKVTQSSRYLVKRTGEKVFLECVQDMDHENMFWYRQDPGLGLRLIYFSYDVKMKEKGDIPEGYSVSREKKERFSLILESASTNQTSMYLCASLEQATNEKLFFGSGTQLSVL.

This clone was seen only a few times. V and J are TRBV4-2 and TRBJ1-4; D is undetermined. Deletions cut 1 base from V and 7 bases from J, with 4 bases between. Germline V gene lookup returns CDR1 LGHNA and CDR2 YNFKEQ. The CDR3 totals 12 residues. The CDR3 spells CASSQVSEKLFF. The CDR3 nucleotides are TGTGCCAGCAGCCAAGTATCTGAAAAACTGTTTTTT.

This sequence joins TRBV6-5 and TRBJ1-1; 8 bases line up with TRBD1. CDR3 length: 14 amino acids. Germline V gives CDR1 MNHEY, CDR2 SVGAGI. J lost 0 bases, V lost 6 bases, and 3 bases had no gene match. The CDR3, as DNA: TGTGCCAGCAGCCGACAGGGGCTGAACACTGAAGCTTTCTTT. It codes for CASSRQGLNTEAFF.

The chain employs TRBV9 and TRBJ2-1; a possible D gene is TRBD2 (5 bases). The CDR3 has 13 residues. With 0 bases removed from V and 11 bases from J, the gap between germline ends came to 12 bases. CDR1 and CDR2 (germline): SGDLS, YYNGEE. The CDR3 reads CASSVGEGSQQFF. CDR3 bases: TGTGCCAGCAGCGTAGGAGAGGGCAGTCAGCAGTTCTTC.

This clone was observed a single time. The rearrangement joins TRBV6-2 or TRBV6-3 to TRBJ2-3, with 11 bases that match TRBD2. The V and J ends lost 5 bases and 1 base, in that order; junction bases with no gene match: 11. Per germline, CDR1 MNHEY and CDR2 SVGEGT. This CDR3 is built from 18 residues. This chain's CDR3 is CASSKGLAVVRGTDTQYF. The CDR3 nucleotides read TGTGCCAGCAGTAAGGGACTAGCGGTGGTTCGGGGCACAGATACGCAGTATTTT.

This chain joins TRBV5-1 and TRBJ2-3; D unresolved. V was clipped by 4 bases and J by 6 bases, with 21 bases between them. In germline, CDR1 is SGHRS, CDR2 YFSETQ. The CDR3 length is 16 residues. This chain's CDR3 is CASSPTPVGLRDTQYF. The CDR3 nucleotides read TGCGCCAGCAGCCCGACCCCGGTTGGGCTTAGGGATACGCAGTATTTT.

CDR3 protein: CATSGVQGNNQPQHF. In DNA, the CDR3 is TGTGCCACCAGTGGAGTACAGGGTAACAATCAGCCCCAGCATTTT. The chain is built from TRBV24-1 and TRBJ1-5; TRBD1 might be the D (6 bases). The CDR3 loop spans 15 amino acids. CDR1 and CDR2 from the germline V gene are KGHDR and SFDVKD. The V and J ends lost 5 bases and 3 bases respectively, with 13 bases between them.

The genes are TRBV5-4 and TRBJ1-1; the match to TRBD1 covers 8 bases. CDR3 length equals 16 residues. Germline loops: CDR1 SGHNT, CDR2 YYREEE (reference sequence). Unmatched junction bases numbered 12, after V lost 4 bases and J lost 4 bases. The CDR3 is CASSTRTGSLGTEAFF. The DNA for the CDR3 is TGTGCCAGCAGCACTAGGACAGGGTCCCTTGGCACTGAAGCTTTCTTT.

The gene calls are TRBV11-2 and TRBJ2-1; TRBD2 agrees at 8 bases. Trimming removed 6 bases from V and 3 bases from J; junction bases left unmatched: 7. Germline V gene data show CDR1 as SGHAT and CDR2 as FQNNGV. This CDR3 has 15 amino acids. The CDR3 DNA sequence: TGTGCCAGCAGTGTTATAGCGGGGAACTACAATGAGCAGTTCTTC. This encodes CASSVIAGNYNEQFF.

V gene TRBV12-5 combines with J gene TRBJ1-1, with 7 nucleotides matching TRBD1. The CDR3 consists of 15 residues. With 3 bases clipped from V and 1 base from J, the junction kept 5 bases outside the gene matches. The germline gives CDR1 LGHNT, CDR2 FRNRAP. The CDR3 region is CASGLDREANTEAFF. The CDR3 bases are TGTGCTAGTGGTTTAGACAGGGAGGCGAACACTGAAGCTTTCTTT.

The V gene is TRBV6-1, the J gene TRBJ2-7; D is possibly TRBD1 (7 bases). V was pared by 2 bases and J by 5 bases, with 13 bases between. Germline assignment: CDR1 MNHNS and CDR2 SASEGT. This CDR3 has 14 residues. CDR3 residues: CASSESRGDDEQYF. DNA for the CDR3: TGTGCCAGCAGTGAAAGCAGGGGGGACGACGAGCAGTACTTC.

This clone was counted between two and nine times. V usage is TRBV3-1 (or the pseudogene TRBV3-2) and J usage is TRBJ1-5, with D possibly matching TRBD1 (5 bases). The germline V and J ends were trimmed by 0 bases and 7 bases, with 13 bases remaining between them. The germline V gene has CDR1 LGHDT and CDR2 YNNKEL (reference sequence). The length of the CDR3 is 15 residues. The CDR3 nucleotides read TGTGCCAGCAGCCAAGACAGGGCTGTGGAACAGCCCCAGCATTTT. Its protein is CASSQDRAVEQPQHF.

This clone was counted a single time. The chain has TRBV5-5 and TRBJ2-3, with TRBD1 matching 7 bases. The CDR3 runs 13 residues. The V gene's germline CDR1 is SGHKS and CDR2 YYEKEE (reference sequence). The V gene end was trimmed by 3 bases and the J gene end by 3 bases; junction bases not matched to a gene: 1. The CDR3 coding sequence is TGTGCCAGCAGCTCAGGGGGTACAGATACGCAGTATTTT. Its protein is CASSSGGTDTQYF.

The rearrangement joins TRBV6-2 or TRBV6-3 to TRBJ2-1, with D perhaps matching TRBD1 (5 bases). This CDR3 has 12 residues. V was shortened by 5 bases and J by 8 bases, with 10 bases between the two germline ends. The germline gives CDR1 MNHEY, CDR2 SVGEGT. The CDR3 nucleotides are TGTGCCAGCAGTACGACAGTCCATGAGCAGTTCTTC. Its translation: CASSTTVHEQFF.